The 10 T cell receptor beta chains below come from one sample, sequenced in a study of blood T cells in healthy people across ages. A sample-barcoded 5' primer and a J-beta primer mix were used in a second PCR of roughly 7 to 11 cycles. TCRdb re-called the 5' RACE reads with MiXCR, one entry per CDR3 protein. The data contain just under 750,000 distinct CDR3 sequences, approximately 21% of them singletons. Sequenced input: blood. The receptor source for this set is a man aged 70 or older in good health.

The CDR3 reads CASSQEATANYGYTF. The CDR3 DNA reads TGCGCCAGCAGCCAAGAGGCCACAGCTAACTATGGCTACACCTTC. The V call is TRBV4-3, the J call TRBJ1-2, with D uncertain. V was trimmed by 0 bases and J by 0 bases, leaving 8 bases between them. CDR1 LGHNA and CDR2 YSLEER come from the germline V gene. The length of the CDR3 is 15 residues.

This clonotype appeared many times. The V and J genes are TRBV13 and TRBJ2-1; TRBD2 aligns across 8 bases. Germline lookup yields CDR1 PRHDT and CDR2 FYEKMQ (reference sequence). The J segment lost 3 bases and the V segment lost 3 bases, leaving 7 bases of the junction unmatched. There are 16 residues in the CDR3. The CDR3 loop reads CASSLDGGGSYNEQFF. Here the CDR3 DNA reads TGTGCCAGCAGCTTGGACGGCGGGGGGAGCTACAATGAGCAGTTCTTC.

In this sample, this clonotype turned up a few times. The V call is TRBV3-1, the J call TRBJ1-1; possible D gene TRBD1, 6 bases. Germline CDR1 reads LGHDT; CDR2 reads YNNKEL (reference sequence). The CDR3 runs 12 residues. With 9 bases removed from V and 10 bases from J, the gap between germline ends came to 18 bases. The CDR3 sequence is CASTGPKKGAFF. In DNA form, the CDR3 reads TGTGCCAGTACAGGGCCTAAGAAGGGAGCTTTCTTT.

The chain is built from TRBV20-1 and TRBJ2-3, with 12 bases that match TRBD2. Germline CDR1 reads DFQATT; CDR2 reads SNEGSKA (reference sequence). CDR3 length: 15 amino acids. Trimming cost V 6 bases and J 4 bases; bases outside gene matches: 8. The CDR3 sequence is CSAQEGLAGPDTQYF. The DNA for the CDR3 is TGCAGTGCCCAAGAAGGACTAGCGGGGCCAGATACGCAGTATTTT.

This clonotype came up a few times. Germline and junction disagree at one end, which may indicate a read error. This chain links TRBV4-1 with TRBJ2-4; D remains unclear. CDR1 and CDR2 from the germline V gene are MGHRA and YSYEKL. This CDR3 contains 16 residues. This CDR3 is CASSQDSRIAKNIRYF. The CDR3 region has the DNA TGCGCCAGCAGCCAAGACAGTCGAATAGCCAAAAACATTCGGTACTTC.

This chain joins TRBV6-6 and TRBJ1-2; TRBD1 aligns across 7 bases. The germline CDR1 and CDR2 sequences are MNHNY and SVGAGI (reference sequence). This CDR3 is 15 amino acids long. J gave up 8 bases and V 6 bases, and 15 bases lay outside the gene matches. Written as DNA, the CDR3 is TGTGCCAGCAGAGCCAATCCCGGGACAGTAAGGGGCTACACCTTC. Its translation is CASRANPGTVRGYTF.

This sequence joins TRBV7-6 and TRBJ1-2; a possible D gene is TRBD1 (6 bases). Germline lookup yields CDR1 SGHVS and CDR2 FNYEAQ. CDR3 length equals 15 residues. V dropped 5 bases and J dropped 0 bases, with 13 bases sitting between them. The CDR3: CASSLRTASNYGYTF. CDR3 sequence (DNA): TGTGCCAGCAGCCTGAGGACAGCATCTAACTATGGCTACACCTTC.

The J gene is TRBJ1-1, the V gene TRBV19; no reliable D call. The V end lost 8 bases, the J end lost 4 bases, and 14 bases lay between the germline ends. CDR3 size: 13 residues. Germline CDR1 LNHDA, CDR2 SQIVND (reference sequence). In DNA form, the CDR3 reads TGTGCCAGTCGGGTGGGAGAGGGCACTGAAGCTTTCTTT. It specifies CASRVGEGTEAFF.

The sample holds many counts of this clonotype. The chain combines TRBV24-1 with TRBJ2-1; 12 bases agree with TRBD2. Losses at the gene ends were 3 bases for V and 8 bases for J; bases not matched to a gene: 10. CDR3 length equals 17 residues. Germline loops: CDR1 KGHDR, CDR2 SFDVKD. CDR3 sequence: CATSDPLAGGPGDEQFF. CDR3 sequence (DNA): TGTGCCACCAGTGATCCACTAGCGGGAGGCCCCGGGGATGAGCAGTTCTTC.

This clonotype turned up a few times. V is TRBV10-3 and J is TRBJ2-3; D is tentatively TRBD1 or TRBD2 (6 bases each). Trimming took off 7 bases at V and 2 bases at J, with 16 bases between the two ends. The CDR3 runs 15 residues. Germline V gives CDR1 ENHRY, CDR2 SYGVKD. As DNA, the CDR3 is TGTGCCATCAAGGGGGATAGCGGAATCACAGATACGCAGTATTTT. This encodes CAIKGDSGITDTQYF.